This TCR beta chain was obtained from a study of cytotoxic CD8 clonotypes in ibrutinib-treated CLL. Study summary: Timing of response sample collection was a median roughly twelve months after treatment start, with a range of 6 to 36. The study recorded mean values of 255,043 productive templates and 94,082 productive rearrangements per sample.

Turning to this clone: Its antigen is not known.

Only in-frame clones appear in the TCRdb table, and some are missing; sequencing was by immunoSEQ multiplex PCR. The table shows more than 12,000 clones, with roughly two thirds occurring only once. Study findings and constraints: Age-matched healthy donor levels were exceeded by baseline clonality, which tracked circulating CD8+ T-cell counts.

Per germline, CDR1 SGHDT and CDR2 YYEEEE. V lost 0 bases and J lost 5, with 15 bases in between. The CDR3 is 15 residues long. Sequencing was performed on PBMCs, taken before ibrutinib treatment. The rearrangement links TRBV5-6 to TRBJ2-7; D could derive from TRBD1 or TRBD2 (7 bases each). This receptor was obtained from a human donor with chronic lymphocytic leukemia. CDR3 region: CASSLAGGGGHEQYF. The CDR3 DNA follows: TGTGCCAGCAGCTTGGCCGGGGGAGGGGGCCACGAGCAGTACTTC.